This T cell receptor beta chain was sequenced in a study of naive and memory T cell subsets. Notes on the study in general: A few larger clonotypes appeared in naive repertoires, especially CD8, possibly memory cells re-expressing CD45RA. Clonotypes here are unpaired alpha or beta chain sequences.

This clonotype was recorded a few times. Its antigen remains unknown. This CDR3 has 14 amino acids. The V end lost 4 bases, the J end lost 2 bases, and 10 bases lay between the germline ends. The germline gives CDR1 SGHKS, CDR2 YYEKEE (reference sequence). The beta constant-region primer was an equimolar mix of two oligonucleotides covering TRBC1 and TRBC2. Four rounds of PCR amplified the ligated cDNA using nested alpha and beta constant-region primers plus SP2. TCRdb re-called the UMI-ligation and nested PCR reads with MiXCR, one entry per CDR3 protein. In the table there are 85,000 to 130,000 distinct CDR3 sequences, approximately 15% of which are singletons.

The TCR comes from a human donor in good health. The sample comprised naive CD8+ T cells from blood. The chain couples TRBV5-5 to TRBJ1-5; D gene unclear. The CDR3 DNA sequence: TGTGCCAGCAGCCTCTTAGGCGGCAATCAGCCCCAGCATTTT. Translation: CASSLLGGNQPQHF.